The subject of this entry is one T cell receptor (beta chain). Some clones are missing from TCRdb's copy, which holds only in-frame ones; the method was immunoSEQ multiplex PCR. Counted here are roughly 400,000 clones, around nine tenths occurring once; the ten biggest clones make up roughly 6.4%. The data were obtained in a study of control samples from healthy donors and cancer patients. Trimming took off 0 bases at V and 6 bases at J, with 16 bases between the two ends. The CDR3 extends over 16 amino acids. Per the germline V gene, CDR1 is SGHRS and CDR2 is YFSETQ. Sequencing was performed on PBMCs. This TCR derives from a man in his forties or fifties with head and neck cancer. This sequence joins TRBV5-1 and TRBJ2-1, with a possible D match to TRBD2 (6 bases). This CDR3 is CASSLERLAGSNEQFF. The DNA of the CDR3 is TGCGCCAGCAGCTTGGAGCGGCTGGCGGGGAGCAATGAGCAGTTCTTC.